A single sample is the source of the 10 T cell receptor beta chains below, sequenced in a study of neoadjuvant anti-PD-1 for oral cavity cancer (dated by TCRdb to 2020 to 2023). The library was prepared using the immunoSEQ multiplex PCR assay. The table comes from immuneACCESS by way of TCRdb, which keeps in-frame sequences with V and J called. Part of the clones is missing from these tables; in studies checked, under half for an unresolved V gene and the rest for unknown reasons. This sample is represented by 72,000 or so clones; about 86% of them were singletons. The biggest ten clones account for about 3.4% of the sample. The time point label corresponds to: before neoadjuvant nivolumab. This specimen consisted of PBMCs, obtained before nivolumab (anti-PD-1) treatment. These receptors came from a person between 40 and 85 years old with oral cavity squamous cell carcinoma.

The chain recombines TRBV6-1 with TRBJ1-2; 8 bases are a match to TRBD1. The CDR3 totals 15 residues. The V and J ends lost 4 bases and 5 bases, in that order; junction bases with no gene match: 9. Germline values: CDR1 MNHNS, CDR2 SASEGT. CDR3 nucleotides: TGTGCCAGCAGTGGTTTACGGGACAGGATGTATGGCTACACCTTC. Protein: CASSGLRDRMYGYTF.

DNA of the CDR3: TGCGCCAGCAGAAGGACTAGCGGATACGAGCAGTACTTC. Residues: CASRRTSGYEQYF. The rearrangement links TRBV10-2 to TRBJ2-7; TRBD2 agrees at 10 bases. V shed 6 bases, J shed 4 bases, and the junction held 3 bases outside the gene matches. The CDR3 is 13 amino acids. Looked up from germline, CDR1 is WSHSY and CDR2 is SAAADI.

Remarks on this clone: Other nucleotide sequences from this sample produce the same CDR3. This chain joins TRBV5-1 and TRBJ2-7, with 8 bases lining up with TRBD1. Per the germline V gene, CDR1 is SGHRS and CDR2 is YFSETQ. V lost 2 bases, J lost 6 bases, and 4 bases stayed unmatched. The CDR3 extends over 13 amino acids. Here the CDR3 reads CASSLGQGIEQYF. CDR3 coding DNA: TGCGCCAGCAGCTTAGGACAGGGCATCGAGCAGTACTTC.

The J gene is TRBJ1-1, the V gene TRBV6-5; 11 bases align to TRBD1. The CDR3 runs 15 residues. J gave up 4 bases and V 4 bases, and 5 bases lay outside the gene matches. The germline CDR1 and CDR2 sequences are MNHEY and SVGAGI. The CDR3 bases are TGTGCCAGCAGTTCCACCGGGACAGGGGGCACTGAAGCTTTCTTT. Amino acids: CASSSTGTGGTEAFF.

The chain is built from TRBV11-2 and TRBJ1-1; unclear D gene. Trimming stripped 3 bases from V and 1 base from J, with 9 bases between. Germline CDR1 SGHAT, CDR2 FQNNGV. The CDR3 has 14 residues. CDR3 in DNA: TGTGCCAGCAGCTTGAGTATAGCGAACACTGAAGCTTTCTTT. It encodes CASSLSIANTEAFF. The whole variable domain, remainder taken from reference TRBV11-2 and TRBJ1-1, is EAGVAQSPRYKIIEKRQSVAFWCNPISGHATLYWYQQILGQGPKLLIQFQNNGVVDDSQLPKDRFSAERLKGVDSTLKIQPAKLEDSAVYLCASSLSIANTEAFFGQGTRLTVV.

The J gene is TRBJ2-5, the V gene TRBV7-6; unclear D gene. Germline CDR1 is SGHVS and CDR2 is FNYEAQ. This CDR3 spans 14 amino acids. Trimming left V 5 bases short and J 1 base short, with 11 bases between. The CDR3, as DNA: TGTGCCAGCAGCCCCTCATTAGCCCAAGAGACCCAGTACTTC. It codes for CASSPSLAQETQYF.

V usage is TRBV5-1 and J usage is TRBJ1-2, with 11 bases aligning to TRBD1. The trim removed 3 bases at V and 6 bases at J, leaving 7 bases unmatched. CDR3 size: 15 residues. Germline assignment: CDR1 SGHRS and CDR2 YFSETQ. This CDR3 is CASSSRTGGEDGYTF. The CDR3 DNA is TGCGCCAGCAGCTCACGGACAGGGGGCGAGGATGGCTACACCTTC.

This clone was seen once. This sequence joins TRBV27 and TRBJ1-1; D might be TRBD1 (5 bases). The V end lost 3 bases, the J end lost 6 bases, and 11 bases lay between the germline ends. CDR1 and CDR2 (germline): MNHEY, SMNVEV (reference sequence). This CDR3 has 13 amino acids. The CDR3 region has the DNA TGTGCCAGCAGTTTGAGGGGTAGCTCTGAAGCTTTCTTT. Translated: CASSLRGSSEAFF.

J is TRBJ2-1 and V is TRBV27, with D unclear. V shed 8 bases and J shed 4 bases, with 15 bases lying between them. Germline-derived CDR1 and CDR2 are MNHEY and SMNVEV (reference sequence). The CDR3 has 14 residues. CDR3 region: CASGVLSAYNEQFF. CDR3 bases: TGTGCCAGCGGGGTTCTATCGGCATACAATGAGCAGTTCTTC.

The V and J genes are TRBV20-1 and TRBJ1-5; a possible D gene is TRBD1 (5 bases). Trimming stripped 3 bases from V and 6 bases from J, with 6 bases between. This CDR3 comprises 11 residues. Germline V gene data show CDR1 as DFQATT and CDR2 as SNEGSKA (reference sequence). The CDR3 reads CSASGGQPQHF. CDR3 sequence (DNA): TGCAGTGCTAGTGGGGGTCAGCCCCAGCATTTT.